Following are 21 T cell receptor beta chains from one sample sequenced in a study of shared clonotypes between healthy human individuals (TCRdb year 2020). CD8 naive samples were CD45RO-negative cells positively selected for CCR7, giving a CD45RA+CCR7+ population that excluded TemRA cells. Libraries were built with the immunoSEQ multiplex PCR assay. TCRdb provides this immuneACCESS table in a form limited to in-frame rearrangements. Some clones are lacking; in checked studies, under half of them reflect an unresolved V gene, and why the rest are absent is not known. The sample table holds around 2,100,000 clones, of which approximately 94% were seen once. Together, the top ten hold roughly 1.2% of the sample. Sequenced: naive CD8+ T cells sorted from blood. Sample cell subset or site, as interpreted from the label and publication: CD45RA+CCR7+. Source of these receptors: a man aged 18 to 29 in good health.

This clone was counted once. The CDR3 nucleotides are TGTGCCAGCAGCTCGATCCTGGAAAACACAGATACGCAGTATTTT. Translating it yields CASSSILENTDTQYF. The rearrangement joins TRBV13 to TRBJ2-3; D remains unclear. The CDR3 extends over 15 amino acids. Germline CDR1 reads PRHDT; CDR2 reads FYEKMQ (reference sequence). V was cut by 4 bases and J by 2 bases, with 13 bases left in between.

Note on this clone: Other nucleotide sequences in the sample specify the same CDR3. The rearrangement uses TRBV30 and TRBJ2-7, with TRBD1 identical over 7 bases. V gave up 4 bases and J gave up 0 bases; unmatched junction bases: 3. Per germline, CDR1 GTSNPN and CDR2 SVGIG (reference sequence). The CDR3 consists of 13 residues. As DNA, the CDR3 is TGTGCCTGGACCCCAGGGGGCTCCTACGAGCAGTACTTC. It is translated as CAWTPGGSYEQYF. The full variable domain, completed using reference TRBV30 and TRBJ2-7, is SQTIHQWPATLVQPVGSPLSLECTVEGTSNPNLYWYRQAAGRGLQLLFYSVGIGQISSEVPQNLSASRPQDRQFILSSKKLLLSDSGFYLCAWTPGGSYEQYFGPGTRLTVT.

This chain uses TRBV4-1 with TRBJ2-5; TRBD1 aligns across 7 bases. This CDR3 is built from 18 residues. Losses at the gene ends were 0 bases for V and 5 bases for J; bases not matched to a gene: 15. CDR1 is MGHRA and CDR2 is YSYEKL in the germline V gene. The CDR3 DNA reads TGCGCCAGCAGCCAAGATCTATACTCAGGGGGATTAACGGAGACCCAGTACTTC. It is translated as CASSQDLYSGGLTETQYF.

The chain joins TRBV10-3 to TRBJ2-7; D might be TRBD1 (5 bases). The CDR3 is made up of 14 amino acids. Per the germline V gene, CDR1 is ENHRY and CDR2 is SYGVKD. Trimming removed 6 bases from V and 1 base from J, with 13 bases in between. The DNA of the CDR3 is TGTGCCATCAGGGACACAGGTACGTCCTACGAGCAGTACTTC. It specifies CAIRDTGTSYEQYF.

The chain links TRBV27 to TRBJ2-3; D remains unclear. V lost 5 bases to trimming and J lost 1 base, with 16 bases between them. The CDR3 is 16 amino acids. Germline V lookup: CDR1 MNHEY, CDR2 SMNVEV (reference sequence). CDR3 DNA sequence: TGTGCCAGCAGTCCCAGACTCTTTGTCGGCACAGATACGCAGTATTTT. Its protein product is CASSPRLFVGTDTQYF.

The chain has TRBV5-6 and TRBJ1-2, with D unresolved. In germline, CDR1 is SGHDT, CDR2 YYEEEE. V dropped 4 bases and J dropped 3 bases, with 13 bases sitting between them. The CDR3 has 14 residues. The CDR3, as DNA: TGTGCCAGCAGCGAGACTCCAGTGGACTATGGCTACACCTTC. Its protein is CASSETPVDYGYTF. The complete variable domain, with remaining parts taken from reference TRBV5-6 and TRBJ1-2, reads DAGVTQSPTHLIKTRGQQVTLRCSPKSGHDTVSWYQQALGQGPQFIFQYYEEEERQRGNFPDRFSGHQFPNYSSELNVNALLLGDSALYLCASSETPVDYGYTFGSGTRLTVV.

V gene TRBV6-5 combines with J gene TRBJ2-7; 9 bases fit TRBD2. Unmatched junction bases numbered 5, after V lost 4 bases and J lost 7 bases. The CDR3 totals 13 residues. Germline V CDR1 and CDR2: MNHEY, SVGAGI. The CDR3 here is CASSWREGGEQYF. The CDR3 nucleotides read TGTGCCAGCAGTTGGCGGGAGGGAGGGGAGCAGTACTTC.

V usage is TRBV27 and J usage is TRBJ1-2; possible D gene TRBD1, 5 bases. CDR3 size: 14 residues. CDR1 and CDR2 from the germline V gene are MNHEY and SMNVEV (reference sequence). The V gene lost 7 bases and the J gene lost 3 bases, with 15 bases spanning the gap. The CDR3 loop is CASIIWGGDYGYTF. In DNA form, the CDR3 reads TGTGCCAGCATTATTTGGGGGGGGGACTATGGCTACACCTTC.

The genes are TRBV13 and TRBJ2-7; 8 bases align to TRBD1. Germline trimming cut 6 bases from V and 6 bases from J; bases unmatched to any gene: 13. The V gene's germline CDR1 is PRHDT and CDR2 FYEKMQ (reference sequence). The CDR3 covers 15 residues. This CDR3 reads CASSWPGTGGLEQYF. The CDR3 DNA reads TGTGCCAGCAGTTGGCCCGGGACAGGAGGTCTCGAGCAGTACTTC.

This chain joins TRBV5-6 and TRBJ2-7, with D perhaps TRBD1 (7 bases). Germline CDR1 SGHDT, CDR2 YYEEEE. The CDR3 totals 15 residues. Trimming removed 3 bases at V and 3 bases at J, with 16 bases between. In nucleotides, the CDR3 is TGTGCCAGCAGCTCGGGAGACAGGGTATACTACGAGCAGTACTTC. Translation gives CASSSGDRVYYEQYF.

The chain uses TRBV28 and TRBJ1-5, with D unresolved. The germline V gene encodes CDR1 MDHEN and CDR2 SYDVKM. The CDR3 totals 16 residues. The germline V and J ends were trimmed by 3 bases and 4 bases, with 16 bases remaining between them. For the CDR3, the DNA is TGTGCCAGCAGTTTGTCCTGGGATACCCTGAATCAGCCCCAGCATTTT. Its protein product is CASSLSWDTLNQPQHF.

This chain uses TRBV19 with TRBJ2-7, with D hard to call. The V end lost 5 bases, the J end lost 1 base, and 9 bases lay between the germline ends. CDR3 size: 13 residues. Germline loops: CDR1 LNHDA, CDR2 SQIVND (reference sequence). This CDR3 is CASSPAGSYEQYF. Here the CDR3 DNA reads TGTGCCAGTAGTCCCGCCGGTTCCTACGAGCAGTACTTC.

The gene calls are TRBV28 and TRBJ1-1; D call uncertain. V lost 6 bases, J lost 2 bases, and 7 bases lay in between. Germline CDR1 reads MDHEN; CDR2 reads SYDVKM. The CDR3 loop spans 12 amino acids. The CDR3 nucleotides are TGTGCCAGCAGGGAATCCAACACTGAAGCTTTCTTT. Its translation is CASRESNTEAFF.

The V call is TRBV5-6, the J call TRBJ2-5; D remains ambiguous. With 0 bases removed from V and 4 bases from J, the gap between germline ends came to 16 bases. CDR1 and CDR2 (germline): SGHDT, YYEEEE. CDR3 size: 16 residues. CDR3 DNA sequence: TGTGCCAGCAGCTTGGATAGGACCGCTTCTCGAGAGACCCAGTACTTC. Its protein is CASSLDRTASRETQYF.

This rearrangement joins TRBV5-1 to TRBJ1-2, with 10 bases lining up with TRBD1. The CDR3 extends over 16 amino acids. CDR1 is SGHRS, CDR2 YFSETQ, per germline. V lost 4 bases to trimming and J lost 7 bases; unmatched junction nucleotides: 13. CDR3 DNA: TGCGCCAGCAGCCCTCTTCCGGGACAGGGGTCGGTTGGCTACACCTTC. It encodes CASSPLPGQGSVGYTF. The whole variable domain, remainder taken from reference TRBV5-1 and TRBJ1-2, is KAGVTQTPRYLIKTRGQQVTLSCSPISGHRSVSWYQQTPGQGLQFLFEYFSETQRNKGNFPGRFSGRQFSNSRSEMNVSTLELGDSALYLCASSPLPGQGSVGYTFGSGTRLTVV.

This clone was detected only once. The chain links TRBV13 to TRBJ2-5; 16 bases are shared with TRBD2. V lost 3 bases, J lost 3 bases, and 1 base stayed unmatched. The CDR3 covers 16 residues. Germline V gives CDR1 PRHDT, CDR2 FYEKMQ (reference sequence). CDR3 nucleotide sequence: TGTGCCAGCAGCTTCGGGACTAGCGGGGGGGAAGAGACCCAGTACTTC. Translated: CASSFGTSGGEETQYF.

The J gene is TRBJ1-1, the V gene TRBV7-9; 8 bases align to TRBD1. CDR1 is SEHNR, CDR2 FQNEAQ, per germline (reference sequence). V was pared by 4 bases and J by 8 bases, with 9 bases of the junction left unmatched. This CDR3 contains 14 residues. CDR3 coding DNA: TGTGCCAGCAGCTATCCGGGACAGGCGAGGGAAGCTTTCTTT. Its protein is CASSYPGQAREAFF.

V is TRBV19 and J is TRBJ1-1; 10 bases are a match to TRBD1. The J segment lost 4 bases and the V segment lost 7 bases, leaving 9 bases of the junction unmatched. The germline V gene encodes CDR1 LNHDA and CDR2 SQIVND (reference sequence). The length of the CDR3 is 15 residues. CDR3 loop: CASTTEGQGVTEAFF. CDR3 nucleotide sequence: TGTGCCAGTACCACAGAAGGACAGGGGGTCACTGAAGCTTTCTTT. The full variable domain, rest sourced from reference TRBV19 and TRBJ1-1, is DGGITQSPKYLFRKEGQNVTLSCEQNLNHDAMYWYRQDPGQGLRLIYYSQIVNDFQKGDIAEGYSVSREKKESFPLTVTSAQKNPTAFYLCASTTEGQGVTEAFFGQGTRLTVV.

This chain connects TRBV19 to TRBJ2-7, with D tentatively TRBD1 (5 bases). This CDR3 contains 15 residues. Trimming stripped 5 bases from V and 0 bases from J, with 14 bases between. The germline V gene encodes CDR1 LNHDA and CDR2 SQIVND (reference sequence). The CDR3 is CASSAGIPNSYEQYF. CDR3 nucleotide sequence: TGTGCCAGTAGTGCAGGGATCCCCAACTCCTACGAGCAGTACTTC.

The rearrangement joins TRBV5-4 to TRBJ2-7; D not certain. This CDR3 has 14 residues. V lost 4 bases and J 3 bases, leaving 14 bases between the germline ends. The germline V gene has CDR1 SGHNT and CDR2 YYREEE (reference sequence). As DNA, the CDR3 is TGTGCCAGCAGCCCCCATGTAGAAGGCTACGAGCAGTACTTC. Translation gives CASSPHVEGYEQYF.

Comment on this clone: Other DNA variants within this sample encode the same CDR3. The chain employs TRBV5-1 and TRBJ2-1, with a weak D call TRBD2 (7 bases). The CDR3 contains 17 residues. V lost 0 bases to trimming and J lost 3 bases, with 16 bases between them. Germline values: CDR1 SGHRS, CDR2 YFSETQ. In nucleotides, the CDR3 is TGCGCCAGCAGCTTGGTCCCTAGCGGAGGGGGCTACAATGAGCAGTTCTTC. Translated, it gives CASSLVPSGGGYNEQFF.